The entry that follows covers one TCR beta chain sequence. What it recognizes is unknown. The sample originates from a study of somatic mutations in cytotoxic T cells in rheumatoid arthritis. General study results and limits: Of 65 patients, seven to nine had a largest CD8+ clone that exceeded 20% of CD8+ cells.

Sequenced by immunoSEQ multiplex PCR; TCRdb stores in-frame clones only, minus some. Of about 30,000 clones in the sample, 82% were seen once. Trimming took 5 bases from V and 8 from J; bases not matched to a gene: 22. CDR3 size: 18 residues. The germline gives CDR1 SGHRS, CDR2 YFSETQ. Sequencing was carried out using CD8+ T cells sorted from blood. This clonotype was obtained from an adult with rheumatoid arthritis. The J gene is TRBJ2-1, the V gene TRBV5-1; 7 bases are a match to TRBD2. Here the CDR3 DNA reads TGCGCCAGCAGAGGGGTAGGCCTGAGCGGGACGGATAGATATGAGCAGTTCTTC. Translating it yields CASRGVGLSGTDRYEQFF.